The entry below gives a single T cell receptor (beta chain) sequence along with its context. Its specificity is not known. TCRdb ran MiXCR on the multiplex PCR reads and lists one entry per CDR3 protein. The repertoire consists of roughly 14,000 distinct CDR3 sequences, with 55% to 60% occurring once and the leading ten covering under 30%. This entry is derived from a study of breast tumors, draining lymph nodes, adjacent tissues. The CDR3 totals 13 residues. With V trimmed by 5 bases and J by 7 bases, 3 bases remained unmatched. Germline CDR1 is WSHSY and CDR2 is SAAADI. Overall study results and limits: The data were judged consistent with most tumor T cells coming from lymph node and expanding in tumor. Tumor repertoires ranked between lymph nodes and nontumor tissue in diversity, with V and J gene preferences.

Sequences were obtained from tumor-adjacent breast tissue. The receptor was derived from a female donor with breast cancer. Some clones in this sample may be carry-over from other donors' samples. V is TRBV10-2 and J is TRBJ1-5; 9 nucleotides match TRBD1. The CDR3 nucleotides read TGCGCCAGCAGTCCGGGACAGGGCCAGCCCCAGCATTTT. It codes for CASSPGQGQPQHF.